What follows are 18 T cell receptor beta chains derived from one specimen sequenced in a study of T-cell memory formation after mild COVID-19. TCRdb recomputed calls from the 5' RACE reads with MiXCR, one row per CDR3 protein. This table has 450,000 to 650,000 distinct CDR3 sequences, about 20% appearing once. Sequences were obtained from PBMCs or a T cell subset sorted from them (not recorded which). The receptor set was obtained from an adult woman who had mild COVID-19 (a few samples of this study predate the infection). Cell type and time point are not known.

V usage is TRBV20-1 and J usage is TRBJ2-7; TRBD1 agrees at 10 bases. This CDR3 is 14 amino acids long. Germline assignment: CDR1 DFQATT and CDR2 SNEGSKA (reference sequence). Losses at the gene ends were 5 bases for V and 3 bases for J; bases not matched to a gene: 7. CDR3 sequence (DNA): TGCAGTGCTGTCTGGACAGGGGGAAACTACGAGCAGTACTTC. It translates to CSAVWTGGNYEQYF.

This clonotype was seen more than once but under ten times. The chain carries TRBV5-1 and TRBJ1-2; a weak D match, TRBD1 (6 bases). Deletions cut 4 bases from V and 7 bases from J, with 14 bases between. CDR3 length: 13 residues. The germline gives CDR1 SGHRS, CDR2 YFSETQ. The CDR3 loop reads CASSPTGFRGYTF. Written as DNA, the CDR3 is TGCGCCAGCAGCCCAACAGGGTTTCGTGGCTACACCTTC.

The DNA of the CDR3 is TGTGCCAGAGGGGCCTCAGATACGCAGTATTTT. It encodes CARGASDTQYF. J is TRBJ2-3 and V is TRBV2; the D gene is possibly TRBD1 (5 bases). Looked up from germline, CDR1 is SNHLY and CDR2 is FYNNEI. CDR3 size: 11 residues. The germline V and J ends were trimmed by 9 bases and 4 bases, with 8 bases remaining between them. Together with reference TRBV2 and TRBJ2-3, the CDR3 gives the full variable domain: EPEVTQTPSHQVTQMGQEVILRCVPISNHLYFYWYRQILGQKVEFLVSFYNNEISEKSEIFDDQFSVERPDGSNFTLKIRSTKLEDSAMYFCARGASDTQYFGPGTRLTVL.

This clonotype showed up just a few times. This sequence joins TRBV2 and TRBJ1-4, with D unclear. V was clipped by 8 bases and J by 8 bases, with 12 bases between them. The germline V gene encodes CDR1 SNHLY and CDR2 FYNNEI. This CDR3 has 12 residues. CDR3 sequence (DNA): TGTGCCAGCGGACGGCTAAGCGAAAAACTGTTTTTT. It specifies CASGRLSEKLFF.

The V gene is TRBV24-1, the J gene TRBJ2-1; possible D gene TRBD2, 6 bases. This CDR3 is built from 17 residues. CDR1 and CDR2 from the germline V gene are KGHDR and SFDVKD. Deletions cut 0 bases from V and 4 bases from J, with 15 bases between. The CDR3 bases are TGTGCCACCAGTGATTTGCAGTCGAGCGGGTATTACAATGAGCAGTTCTTC. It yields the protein CATSDLQSSGYYNEQFF.

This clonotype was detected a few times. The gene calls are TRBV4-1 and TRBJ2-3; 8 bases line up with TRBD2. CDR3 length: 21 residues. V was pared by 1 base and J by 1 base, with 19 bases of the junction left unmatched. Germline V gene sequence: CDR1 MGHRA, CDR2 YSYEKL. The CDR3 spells CASSQGRPPLILAGRTDTQYF. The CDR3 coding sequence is TGCGCCAGCAGCCAAGGACGGCCGCCATTAATTCTAGCGGGCCGCACAGATACGCAGTATTTT.

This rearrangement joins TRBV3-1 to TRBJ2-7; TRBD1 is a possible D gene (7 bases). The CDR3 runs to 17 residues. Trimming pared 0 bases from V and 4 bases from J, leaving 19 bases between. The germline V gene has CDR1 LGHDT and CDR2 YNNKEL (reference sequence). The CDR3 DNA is TGTGCCAGCAGCCAAGATTTGGAGGGACAGTCCCCTTACGAGCAGTACTTC. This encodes CASSQDLEGQSPYEQYF.

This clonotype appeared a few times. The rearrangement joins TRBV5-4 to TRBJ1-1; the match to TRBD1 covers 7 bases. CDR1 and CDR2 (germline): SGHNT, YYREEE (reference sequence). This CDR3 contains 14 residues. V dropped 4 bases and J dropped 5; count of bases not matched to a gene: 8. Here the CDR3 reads CASSARGVGTEAFF. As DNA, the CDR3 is TGTGCCAGCAGCGCCAGGGGGGTCGGGACTGAAGCTTTCTTT.

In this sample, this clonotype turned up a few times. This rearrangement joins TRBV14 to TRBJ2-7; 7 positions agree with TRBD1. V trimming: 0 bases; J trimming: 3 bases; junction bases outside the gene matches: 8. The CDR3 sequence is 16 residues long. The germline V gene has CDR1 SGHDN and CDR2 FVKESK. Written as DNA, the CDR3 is TGTGCCAGCAGCCAAGATCTAGGGACAGTGTTCTACGAGCAGTACTTC. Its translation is CASSQDLGTVFYEQYF. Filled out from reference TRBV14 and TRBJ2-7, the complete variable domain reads EAGVTQFPSHSVIEKGQTVTLRCDPISGHDNLYWYRRVMGKEIKFLLHFVKESKQDESGMPNNRFLAERTGGTYSTLKVQPAELEDSGVYFCASSQDLGTVFYEQYFGPGTRLTVT.

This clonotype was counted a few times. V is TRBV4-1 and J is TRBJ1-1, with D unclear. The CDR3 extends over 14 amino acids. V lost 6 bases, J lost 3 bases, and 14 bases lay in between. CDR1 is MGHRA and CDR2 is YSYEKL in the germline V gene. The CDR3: CASSSGPLDTEAFF. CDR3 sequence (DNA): TGCGCCAGCAGTTCCGGGCCCCTTGACACTGAAGCTTTCTTT.

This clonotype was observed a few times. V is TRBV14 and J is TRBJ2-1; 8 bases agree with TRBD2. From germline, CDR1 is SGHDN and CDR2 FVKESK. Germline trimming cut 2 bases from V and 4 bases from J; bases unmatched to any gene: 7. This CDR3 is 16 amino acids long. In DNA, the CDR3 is TGTGCCAGCAGCCAAAAGGTAGCGGGGATTTACAATGAGCAGTTCTTC. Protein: CASSQKVAGIYNEQFF.

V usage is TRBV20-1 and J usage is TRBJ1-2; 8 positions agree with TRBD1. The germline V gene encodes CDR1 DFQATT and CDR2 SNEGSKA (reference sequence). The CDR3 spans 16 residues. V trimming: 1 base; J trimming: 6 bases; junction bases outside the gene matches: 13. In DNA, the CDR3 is TGCAGTGCTAGAGCCAGGGGGCACAAACCCGGGGATGGCTACACCTTC. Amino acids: CSARARGHKPGDGYTF.

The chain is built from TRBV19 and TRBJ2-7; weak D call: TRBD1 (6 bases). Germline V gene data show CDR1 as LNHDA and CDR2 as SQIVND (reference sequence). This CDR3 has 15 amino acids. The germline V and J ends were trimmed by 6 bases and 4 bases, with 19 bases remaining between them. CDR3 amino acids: CASRSIPNQGYEQYF. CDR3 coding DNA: TGTGCCAGTAGATCTATACCGAACCAGGGGTACGAGCAGTACTTC.

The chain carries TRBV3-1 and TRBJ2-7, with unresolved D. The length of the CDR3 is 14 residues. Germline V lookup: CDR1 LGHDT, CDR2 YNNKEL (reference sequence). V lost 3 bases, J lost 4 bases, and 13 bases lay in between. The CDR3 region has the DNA TGTGCCAGCAGCCAGTCTGAGTTGGGGTACGAGCAGTACTTC. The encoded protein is CASSQSELGYEQYF.

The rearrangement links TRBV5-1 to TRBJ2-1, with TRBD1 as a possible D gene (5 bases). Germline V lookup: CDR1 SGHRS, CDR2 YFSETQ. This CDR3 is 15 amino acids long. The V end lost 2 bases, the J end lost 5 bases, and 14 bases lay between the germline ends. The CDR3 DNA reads TGCGCCAGCAGCTTCAGGGATCCATCGGACAATGAGCAGTTCTTC. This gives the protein CASSFRDPSDNEQFF.

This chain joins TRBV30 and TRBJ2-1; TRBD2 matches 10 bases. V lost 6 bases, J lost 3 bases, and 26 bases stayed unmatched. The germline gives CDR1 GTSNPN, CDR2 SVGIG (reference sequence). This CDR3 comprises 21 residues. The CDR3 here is CACSIGLALAGVTASYNEQFF. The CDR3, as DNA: TGTGCCTGTAGTATTGGTCTGGCGCTAGCGGGGGTCACGGCTAGCTACAATGAGCAGTTCTTC.

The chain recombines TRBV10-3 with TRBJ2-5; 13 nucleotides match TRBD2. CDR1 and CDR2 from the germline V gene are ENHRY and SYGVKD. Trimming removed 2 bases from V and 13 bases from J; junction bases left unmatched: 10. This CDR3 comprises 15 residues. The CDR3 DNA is TGTGCCATCAGTGAGAGGGCCGGGACTAGCGGGACTTGGTACTTC. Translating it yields CAISERAGTSGTWYF.

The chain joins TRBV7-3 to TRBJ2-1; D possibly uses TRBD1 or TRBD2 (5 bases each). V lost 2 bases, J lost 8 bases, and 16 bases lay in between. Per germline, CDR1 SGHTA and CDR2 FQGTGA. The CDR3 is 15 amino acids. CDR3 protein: CASSLLAGLGHEQFF. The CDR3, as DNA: TGTGCCAGCAGCTTATTGGCGGGCTTGGGGCATGAGCAGTTCTTC.